The 22 T cell receptor beta chains below were found in one sample sequenced in a study of T cell repertoires in cytomegalovirus infection (dated by TCRdb to about 2019). The sample's treatment or condition label, decoded: in vitro stimulation with specific CMV peptide epitopes to enrich CMV-specific T cells. Sequencing relied on an Illumina HiSeq 1500. TCRdb trimmed public reads at Q25 via fastp, called clones via MiXCR and kept in-frame beta chains. Each entry is one CDR3 protein sequence, shown with its most common DNA and genes. This sample lists hundreds of thousands of distinct CDR3 sequences; around a third were detected once. The leading ten clones occupy under 20% of the sample. These receptors' targets are unknown. The sequences come from cultured PBMCs, collected from culture after CMV antigen stimulation. Source of these receptors: a human donor in good health (CMV status not recorded). Some clones in this sample may be carry-over from other donors' samples.

A few counts support this clonotype. This sequence joins TRBV6-5 and TRBJ2-7; D gene uncertain. The CDR3 is made up of 16 amino acids. Trimming cost V 2 bases and J 2 bases, with 16 bases left between them. Germline V gene lookup returns CDR1 MNHEY and CDR2 SVGAGI. CDR3 sequence: CASSYTQAGTAYEQYF. CDR3 DNA sequence: TGTGCCAGCAGTTACACGCAAGCAGGAACAGCCTACGAGCAGTACTTC.

The chain combines TRBV29-1 with TRBJ2-6; D call uncertain. The CDR3 spans 14 residues. V gave up 1 base and J gave up 1 base, with 5 bases separating them. Per the germline V gene, CDR1 is SQVTM and CDR2 is ANQGSEA. CDR3 in DNA: TGCAGCGTTGAAGGGGCGTCTGGGGCCAACGTCCTGACTTTC. Residues: CSVEGASGANVLTF.

The sample holds a few counts of this clonotype. The chain recombines TRBV28 with TRBJ2-5; 9 positions match TRBD2. The CDR3 is made up of 15 amino acids. V was clipped by 2 bases and J by 5 bases; unmatched bases: 6. Germline assignment: CDR1 MDHEN and CDR2 SYDVKM. The CDR3 sequence is CASSLKAGGEETQYF. DNA of the CDR3: TGTGCCAGCAGTTTAAAAGCGGGAGGAGAGGAGACCCAGTACTTC.

The rearrangement uses TRBV10-3 and TRBJ2-1; TRBD2 agrees at 9 bases. Germline V gene sequence: CDR1 ENHRY, CDR2 SYGVKD. This CDR3 has 16 amino acids. With V trimmed by 1 base and J by 11 bases, 12 bases remained unmatched. Here the CDR3 reads CAISEFEISGRYKQFF. The CDR3 DNA reads as TGTGCCATCAGTGAGTTTGAGATTAGCGGGAGATATAAGCAGTTCTTC.

This CDR3 reads CSAETGTYSNQPQHF. The CDR3 DNA sequence: TGCAGTGCCGAGACAGGGACCTATAGCAATCAGCCCCAGCATTTT. The rearrangement uses TRBV20-1 and TRBJ1-5, with 7 bases fitting TRBD1. With V trimmed by 6 bases and J by 0 bases, 8 bases remained unmatched. Looked up from germline, CDR1 is DFQATT and CDR2 is SNEGSKA (reference sequence). This CDR3 contains 15 residues.

The rearrangement uses TRBV27 and TRBJ2-1; TRBD1 matches at 7 bases. The CDR3 consists of 13 residues. Trimming took 6 bases from V and 10 from J; bases not matched to a gene: 9. Germline V CDR1 and CDR2: MNHEY, SMNVEV (reference sequence). The CDR3 DNA is TGTGCCAGCAGCGCTTTAGGACAGGACGAGCAGTTCTTC. Protein product: CASSALGQDEQFF.

The CDR3 loop is CASSYSRNSYNEQFF. For the CDR3, the DNA is TGTGCCAGCAGTTACAGCCGCAACTCCTACAATGAGCAGTTCTTC. The chain employs TRBV6-2 or TRBV6-3 and TRBJ2-1, with unresolved D. CDR1 is MNHEY and CDR2 is SVGEGT in the germline V gene. The CDR3 contains 15 residues. V was cut by 2 bases and J by 0 bases, with 8 bases left in between.

The V gene is TRBV29-1, the J gene TRBJ1-2; the D gene is possibly TRBD1 (6 bases). Trimming pared 4 bases from V and 6 bases from J, leaving 24 bases between. This CDR3 contains 16 residues. In germline, CDR1 is SQVTM, CDR2 ANQGSEA. CDR3 in amino acids: CSVGDTITAPGDGYTF. CDR3 coding DNA: TGCAGCGTTGGGGACACAATAACGGCCCCGGGAGATGGCTACACCTTC.

CDR3 bases: TGTGCCATCAGTGACTCAACAGGGCCAGGGTCCCTCCACTTT. Its protein product is CAISDSTGPGSLHF. The chain employs TRBV10-3 and TRBJ1-6, with D perhaps matching TRBD1 (6 bases). Germline V lookup: CDR1 ENHRY, CDR2 SYGVKD. This CDR3 has 14 amino acids. V lost 3 bases to trimming and J lost 14 bases, with 17 bases between them.

This chain connects TRBV7-6 to TRBJ2-3; D not certain. V was pared by 0 bases and J by 2 bases, with 12 bases between. This CDR3 has 16 residues. The germline CDR1 and CDR2 sequences are SGHVS and FNYEAQ. The CDR3 here is CASSLANRILTDTQYF. The CDR3 coding sequence is TGTGCCAGCAGCTTAGCCAACAGAATACTCACAGATACGCAGTATTTT. Supplemented by reference TRBV7-6 and TRBJ2-3, the full variable domain reads GAGVSQSPRYKVTKRGQDVALRCDPISGHVSLYWYRQALGQGPEFLTYFNYEAQQDKSGLPNDRFSAERPEGSISTLTIQRTEQRDSAMYRCASSLANRILTDTQYFGPGTRLTVL.

In this sample, this clonotype turned up a few times. Here the CDR3 DNA reads TGTGCCAGCAGTCCTCCGGGACAGGGAACCTACGAGCAGTACTTC. As protein: CASSPPGQGTYEQYF. This chain joins TRBV6-1 and TRBJ2-7; the match to TRBD1 covers 9 bases. V shed 5 bases, J shed 2 bases, and the junction held 7 bases outside the gene matches. Germline-derived CDR1 and CDR2 are MNHNS and SASEGT. The CDR3 runs 15 residues.

This clonotype has only a few counts. The rearrangement links TRBV6-2 or TRBV6-3 to TRBJ2-3, with 8 bases lining up with TRBD2. The length of the CDR3 is 19 residues. The germline V gene encodes CDR1 MNHEY and CDR2 SVGEGT. Germline trimming cut 8 bases from V and 0 bases from J; bases unmatched to any gene: 19. The CDR3 coding sequence is TGTGCCAGCTGGACACCAATAGCCGGGACTAGAGGTAGCACAGATACGCAGTATTTT. Protein sequence: CASWTPIAGTRGSTDTQYF.

This clonotype showed up just a few times. The rearrangement uses TRBV7-8 and TRBJ2-1; D unclear. Germline V gene lookup returns CDR1 SGHVS and CDR2 FQNEAQ. The CDR3 length is 14 residues. The V end lost 5 bases, the J end lost 10 bases, and 18 bases lay between the germline ends. CDR3 DNA: TGTGCCAGCAGCCTTATCCCGGCGCCAACGGAGCAGTTCTTC. This sequence encodes CASSLIPAPTEQFF.

This clonotype occurred a few times. V gene TRBV11-2 combines with J gene TRBJ2-7, with D perhaps matching TRBD2 (6 bases). V lost 3 bases and J 2 bases, leaving 14 bases between the germline ends. The CDR3 covers 15 residues. Germline V lookup: CDR1 SGHAT, CDR2 FQNNGV. In nucleotides, the CDR3 is TGTGCCAGCAGCTTGGCTACGGGGGTGGCCTACGAGCAGTACTTC. This encodes CASSLATGVAYEQYF.

V usage is TRBV7-3 and J usage is TRBJ2-6; D tentatively fits TRBD1 or TRBD2 (5 bases each). The V gene's germline CDR1 is SGHTA and CDR2 FQGTGA. The CDR3 length is 17 residues. Trimming removed 2 bases at V and 0 bases at J, with 11 bases between. In nucleotides, the CDR3 is TGTGCCAGCAGCTTAGAGGGACGGCACTCTGGGGCCAACGTCCTGACTTTC. Translated, it gives CASSLEGRHSGANVLTF. The whole variable domain, remainder taken from reference TRBV7-3 and TRBJ2-6, is GAGVSQTPSNKVTEKGKYVELRCDPISGHTALYWYRQSLGQGPEFLIYFQGTGAADDSGLPNDRFFAVRPEGSVSTLKIQRTERGDSAVYLCASSLEGRHSGANVLTFGAGSRLTVL.

This sequence joins TRBV6-1 and TRBJ1-1, with a possible D match to TRBD1 (6 bases). CDR3 length equals 16 residues. The germline V and J ends were trimmed by 7 bases and 0 bases, with 18 bases remaining between them. Per the germline V gene, CDR1 is MNHNS and CDR2 is SASEGT. The CDR3 sequence is CASTKRTQGLNTEAFF. Here the CDR3 DNA reads TGTGCCAGCACTAAAAGGACCCAGGGGTTGAACACTGAAGCTTTCTTT.

The sample holds many counts of this clonotype. The chain combines TRBV7-2 with TRBJ1-3, with D possibly TRBD1 on 5 matching bases. Trimming took off 1 base at V and 3 bases at J, with 7 bases between the two ends. Germline V gene sequence: CDR1 SGHTA, CDR2 FQGNSA. The CDR3 is made up of 14 amino acids. The chain's CDR3 is CASSLGGLGNTIYF. In nucleotides, the CDR3 is TGTGCCAGCAGCTTAGGGGGACTTGGAAACACCATATATTTT.

This clonotype was observed a handful of times. CDR3: CASSTAPGAFYNEQFF. The CDR3 DNA reads TGTGCCAGCAGTACGGCCCCTGGCGCGTTCTACAATGAGCAGTTCTTC. The chain couples TRBV27 to TRBJ2-1; D gene uncertain. This CDR3 has 16 residues. CDR1 MNHEY and CDR2 SMNVEV come from the germline V gene (reference sequence). V was cut by 5 bases and J by 3 bases, with 17 bases left in between.

The V and J genes are TRBV12-3 or TRBV12-4 and TRBJ2-6; D unresolved. V lost 6 bases and J lost 0, with 15 bases in between. This CDR3 has 17 residues. Here the CDR3 DNA reads TGTGCCAGCAGCCGAACCGGGCGTATCTCTGGGGCCAACGTCCTGACTTTC. It codes for CASSRTGRISGANVLTF.

This clonotype was seen a handful of times. The rearrangement joins TRBV7-2 to TRBJ2-7; 9 bases match TRBD2. V gave up 1 base and J gave up 5 bases; unmatched junction bases: 9. The length of the CDR3 is 16 residues. CDR1 and CDR2 from the germline V gene are SGHTA and FQGNSA. This CDR3 is CASSLVSSGSPNEQYF. The CDR3, as DNA: TGTGCCAGCAGCTTAGTTAGTAGCGGGAGCCCCAACGAGCAGTACTTC.

The chain is built from TRBV27 and TRBJ2-1, with D perhaps being TRBD1 or TRBD2 (5 bases each). Deletions cut 0 bases from V and 6 bases from J, with 12 bases between. CDR3 length: 15 residues. Germline V gene sequence: CDR1 MNHEY, CDR2 SMNVEV (reference sequence). CDR3 loop: CASSLSWGNSNEQFF. The CDR3 DNA reads TGTGCCAGCAGTTTATCTTGGGGGAATTCCAATGAGCAGTTCTTC.

The rearrangement joins TRBV7-2 to TRBJ2-3, with D maybe TRBD2 (7 bases). Trimming removed 6 bases from V and 4 bases from J, with 26 bases in between. CDR1 and CDR2 from the germline V gene are SGHTA and FQGNSA. This CDR3 spans 18 amino acids. CDR3 DNA: TGTGCCAGCAGATCAGCCACGGGGGGCGTTTTATTTGCAGATACGCAGTATTTT. It translates to CASRSATGGVLFADTQYF. The entire variable domain, with the rest obtained from reference TRBV7-2 and TRBJ2-3, is as follows: GAGVSQSPSNKVTEKGKDVELRCDPISGHTALYWYRQSLGQGLEFLIYFQGNSAPDKSGLPSDRFSAERTGGSVSTLTIQRTQQEDSAVYLCASRSATGGVLFADTQYFGPGTRLTVL.